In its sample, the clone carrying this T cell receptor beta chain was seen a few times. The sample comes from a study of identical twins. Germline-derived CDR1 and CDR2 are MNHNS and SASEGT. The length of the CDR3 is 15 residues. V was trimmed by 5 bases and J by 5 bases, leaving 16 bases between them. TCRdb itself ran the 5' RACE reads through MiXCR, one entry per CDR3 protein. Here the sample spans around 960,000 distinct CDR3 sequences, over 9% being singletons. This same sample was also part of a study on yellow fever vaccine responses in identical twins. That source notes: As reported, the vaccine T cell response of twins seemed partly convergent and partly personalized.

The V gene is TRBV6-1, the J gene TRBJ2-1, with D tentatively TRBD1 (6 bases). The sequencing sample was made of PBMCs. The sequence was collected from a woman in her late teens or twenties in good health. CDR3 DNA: TGTGCCAGCAGTAAAATCCGGGACATAAACAATGAGCAGTTCTTC. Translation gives CASSKIRDINNEQFF.